The clone carrying this T cell receptor beta chain occurred many times. The antigen is not known. Alongside a J-beta primer mix, a sample-barcoded 5' primer served in a second PCR lasting 7 to 11 cycles. A single record per CDR3 protein comes from TCRdb applying MiXCR to the 5' RACE reads. The sample lists hundreds of thousands of distinct CDR3 sequences; approximately 21% were seen once. This sample stems from a study of blood T cells in healthy people across ages. Germline V gene data show CDR1 as MNHEY and CDR2 as SMNVEV (reference sequence). The V end was cut by 3 bases, the J end by 2 bases, with 8 bases between. CDR3 size: 13 residues. Study-level results: Higher diversity and more naive CD4+ cells were features of long-lived donors, compared to aged donors.

This chain uses TRBV27 with TRBJ2-7; D tentatively reads TRBD1 or TRBD2 (5 bases each). Sequenced: blood. This TCR derives from a man between 65 and 80 years old in good health. The CDR3 DNA is TGTGCCAGCAGTTTGGGACCAGCCTACGAGCAGTACTTC. Amino acids: CASSLGPAYEQYF.